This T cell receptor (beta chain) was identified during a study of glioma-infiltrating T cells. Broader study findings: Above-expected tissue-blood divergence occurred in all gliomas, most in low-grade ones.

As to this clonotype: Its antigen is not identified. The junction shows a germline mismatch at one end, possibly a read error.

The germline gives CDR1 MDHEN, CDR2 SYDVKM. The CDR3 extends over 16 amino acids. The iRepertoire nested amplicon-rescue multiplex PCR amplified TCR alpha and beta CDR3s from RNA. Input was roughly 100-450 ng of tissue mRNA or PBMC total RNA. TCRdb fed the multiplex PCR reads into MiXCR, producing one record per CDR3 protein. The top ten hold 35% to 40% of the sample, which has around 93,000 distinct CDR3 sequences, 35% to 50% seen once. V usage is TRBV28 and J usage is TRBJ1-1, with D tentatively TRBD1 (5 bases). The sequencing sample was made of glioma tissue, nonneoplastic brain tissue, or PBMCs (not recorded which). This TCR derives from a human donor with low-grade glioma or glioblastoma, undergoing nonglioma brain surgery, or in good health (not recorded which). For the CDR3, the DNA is TGTGCCAGAAGTTCATATCGGTGGGGGGTAAATACTGAAGCTTTCTTT. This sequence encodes CARSSYRWGVNTEAFF.